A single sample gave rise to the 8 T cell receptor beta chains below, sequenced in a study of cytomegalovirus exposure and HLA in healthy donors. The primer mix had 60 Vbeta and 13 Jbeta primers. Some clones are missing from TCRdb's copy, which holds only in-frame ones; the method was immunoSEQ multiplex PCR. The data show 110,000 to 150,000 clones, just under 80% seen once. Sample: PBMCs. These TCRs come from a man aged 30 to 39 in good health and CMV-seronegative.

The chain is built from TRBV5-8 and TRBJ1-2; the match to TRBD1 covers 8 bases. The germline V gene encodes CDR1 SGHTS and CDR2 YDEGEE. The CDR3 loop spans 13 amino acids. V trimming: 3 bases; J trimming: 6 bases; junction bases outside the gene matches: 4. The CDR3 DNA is TGTGCCAGCAGCTACGACAGGGGTAATGGCTACACCTTC. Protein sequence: CASSYDRGNGYTF.

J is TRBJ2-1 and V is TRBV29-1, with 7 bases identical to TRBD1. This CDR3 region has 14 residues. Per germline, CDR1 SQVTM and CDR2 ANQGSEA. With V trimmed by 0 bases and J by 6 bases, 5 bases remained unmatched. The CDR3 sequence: CSVEDPGTVNEQFF. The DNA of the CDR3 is TGCAGCGTTGAAGATCCCGGGACAGTCAATGAGCAGTTCTTC.

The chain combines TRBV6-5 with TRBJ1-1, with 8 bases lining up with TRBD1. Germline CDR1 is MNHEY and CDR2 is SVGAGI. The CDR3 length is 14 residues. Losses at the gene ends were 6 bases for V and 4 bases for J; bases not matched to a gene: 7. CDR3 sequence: CASRSRTGPTEAFF. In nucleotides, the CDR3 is TGTGCCAGCAGATCTCGGACAGGGCCCACTGAAGCTTTCTTT.

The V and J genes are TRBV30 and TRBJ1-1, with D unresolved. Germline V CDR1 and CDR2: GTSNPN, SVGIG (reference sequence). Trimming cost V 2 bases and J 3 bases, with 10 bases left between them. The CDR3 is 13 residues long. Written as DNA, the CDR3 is TGTGCCTGGAGTACCACAGTAGACACTGAAGCTTTCTTT. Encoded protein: CAWSTTVDTEAFF. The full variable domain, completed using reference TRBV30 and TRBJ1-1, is SQTIHQWPATLVQPVGSPLSLECTVEGTSNPNLYWYRQAAGRGLQLLFYSVGIGQISSEVPQNLSASRPQDRQFILSSKKLLLSDSGFYLCAWSTTVDTEAFFGQGTRLTVV.

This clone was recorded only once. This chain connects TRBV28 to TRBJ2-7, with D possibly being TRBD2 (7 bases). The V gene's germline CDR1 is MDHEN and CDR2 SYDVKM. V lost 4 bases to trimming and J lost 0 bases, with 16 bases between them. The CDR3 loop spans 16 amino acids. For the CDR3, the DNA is TGTGCCAGCAGTTGGGGGGGGCGCTGGGGCTCCTACGAGCAGTACTTC. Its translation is CASSWGGRWGSYEQYF. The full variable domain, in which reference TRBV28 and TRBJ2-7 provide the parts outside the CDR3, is DVKVTQSSRYLVKRTGEKVFLECVQDMDHENMFWYRQDPGLGLRLIYFSYDVKMKEKGDIPEGYSVSREKKERFSLILESASTNQTSMYLCASSWGGRWGSYEQYFGPGTRLTVT.

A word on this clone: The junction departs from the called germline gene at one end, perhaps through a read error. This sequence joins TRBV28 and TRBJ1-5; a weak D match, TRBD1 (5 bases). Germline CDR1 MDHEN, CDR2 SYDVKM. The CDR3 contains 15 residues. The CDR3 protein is CASSSYAEGRRPQNF. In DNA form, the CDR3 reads TGTGCCAGCAGTTCCTACGCGGAGGGGCGCAGGCCCCAGAATTTT.

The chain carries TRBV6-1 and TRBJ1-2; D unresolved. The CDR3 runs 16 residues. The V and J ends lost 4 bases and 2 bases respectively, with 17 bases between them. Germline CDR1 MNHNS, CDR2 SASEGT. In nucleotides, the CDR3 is TGTGCCAGCAGTGGAAGCTCTAAAACAGTGAACTATGGCTACACCTTC. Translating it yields CASSGSSKTVNYGYTF.

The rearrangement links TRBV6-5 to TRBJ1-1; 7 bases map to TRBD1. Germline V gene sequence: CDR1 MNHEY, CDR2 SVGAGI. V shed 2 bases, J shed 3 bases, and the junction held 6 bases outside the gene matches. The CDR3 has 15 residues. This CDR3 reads CASSYTGQVHTEAFF. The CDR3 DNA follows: TGTGCCAGCAGTTACACTGGACAGGTCCACACTGAAGCTTTCTTT.